A selection of T cell receptor beta chains follows, all from one sample in a study of technical replicates of blood from several donors. The repertoire was sequenced with immunoSEQ multiplex PCR; TCRdb's copy has only in-frame clones and lacks some. The sample includes roughly 80,000 clones, about 89% seen only once; the top ten take 0.41%. The sample was T cells isolated from PBMCs. The receptors here all came from a human donor in good health. The CDR3 runs from the conserved cysteine through the conserved F or W. The D gene is left open where the match is weak. Where a row states a size, it is once, few, many or the class of an expanded clone; other rows omit it.

TRBD1 | NA | TRBJ1-1 | TRBV9 | TGTGCCAGCAGCGACAGAGAGGACAGGGTAAACACTGAAGCTTTCTTT | CASSDREDRVNTEAFF
NA | NA | TRBJ2-7 | TRBV2 | TGTGCCAGCAGTGGATACAGCTCCTACGAGCAGTACTTC | CASSGYSSYEQYF
TRBD1 | NA | TRBJ1-5 | TRBV5-6 | TGTGCCAGCAGCTATTGGGCAGGGGGGCAGCCCCAGCATTTT | CASSYWAGGQPQHF
TRBD2 | NA | TRBJ2-1 | TRBV5-1 | TGCGCCAGCAGCTTGTCTAGCGGGAACAATGAGCAGTTCTTC | CASSLSSGNNEQFF
NA | NA | TRBJ2-2 | TRBV9 | TGTGCCAGCAGCGTAGAGGGGCGGGAGCTGTTTTTT | CASSVEGRELFF
TRBD1 | NA | TRBJ2-6 | TRBV10-3 | TGTGCCATCAGTGGACAGGGTGGGGCCAACGTCCTGACTTTC | CAISGQGGANVLTF
TRBD2 | NA | TRBJ2-7 | TRBV11-3 | TGTGCCAGCAGCTTAATAGCGGGACACTCCTACGAGCAGTACTTC | CASSLIAGHSYEQYF
NA | NA | TRBJ2-7 | TRBV6-6 | TGTGCCAGCAAGGACTCCAGCTCCTACGAGCAGTACTTC | CASKDSSSYEQYF
NA | NA | TRBJ1-1 | TRBV9 | TGTGCCAGCAGCCCTCAAGGAGGGAACACTGAAGCTTTCTTT | CASSPQGGNTEAFF
TRBD1 | NA | TRBJ1-2 | TRBV6-5 | TGTGCCAGCAGCCGGGGACAGGGTGGCTACACCTTC | CASSRGQGGYTF
NA | NA | TRBJ2-5 | TRBV25-1 | TGTGCCAGCAGTGGGAGTGGCCACTCGACTCAAGAGACCCAGTACTTC | CASSGSGHSTQETQYF
TRBD2 | NA | TRBJ2-2 | TRBV11-2 | TGTGCCAGCAGCTTAGGACTAGCGGGAGGCGGCGGGGAGCTGTTTTTT | CASSLGLAGGGGELFF
TRBD2 | NA | TRBJ2-1 | TRBV18 | TGTGCCAGCTCACCCTTGGGGGGACTAGCGGGAGCCAATGAGCAGTTCTTC | CASSPLGGLAGANEQFF
TRBD1 | NA | TRBJ1-1 | TRBV4-1 | TGCGCCAGCAGCCAAGATGGACAGGGTACTCCCGAAGCTTTCTTT | CASSQDGQGTPEAFF
TRBD1 | NA | TRBJ1-2 | TRBV29-1 | TGCAGCGTTGGGGCAGGGGGCACCTATGGCTACACCTTC | CSVGAGGTYGYTF
TRBD2 | NA | TRBJ2-7 | TRBV18 | TGTGCCAGCTCACCGCCGGGAGGCTACGAGCAGTACTTC | CASSPPGGYEQYF
NA | few | TRBJ1-5 | TRBV7-2 | TGTGCCAGCAGCTCGACAGCTAATCAGCCCCAGCATTTT | CASSSTANQPQHF
TRBD2 | NA | TRBJ2-3 | TRBV19 | TGTGCCAGTAGTATGGCGAGCGGGAGGGCAGATACGCAGTATTTT | CASSMASGRADTQYF
NA | NA | TRBJ1-4 | TRBV30 | TGTGCCTGGAGACGGACACCACGTCCCGCGAATGAAAAACTGTTTTTT | CAWRRTPRPANEKLFF
TRBD1 | once | TRBJ2-4 | TRBV19 | TGTGCCAGTAGTATAAACAGGGGAGACATTCAGTACTTC | CASSINRGDIQYF
TRBD1 | NA | TRBJ2-5 | TRBV6-5 | TGTGCCAGCAGTTCACAGGGGTCGCAGGGGACCCAGTACTTC | CASSSQGSQGTQYF
NA | NA | TRBJ1-3 | TRBV6-1 | TGTGCCAGCAGTGGGGACATCGACTCTGGAAACACCATATATTTT | CASSGDIDSGNTIYF
TRBD1 | few | TRBJ2-7 | TRBV14 | TGTGCCAGCAGCCAGCTTAAAGGGACAGGCTTCGCCTACGAGCAGTACTTC | CASSQLKGTGFAYEQYF
NA | NA | TRBJ1-1 | TRBV7-9 | TGTGCCAGCAGCTTAATCATGACTGAAGCTTTCTTT | CASSLIMTEAFF
NA | NA | TRBJ1-1 | TRBV28 | TGTGCCAGCACCTCGGGACAACTGAACACTGAAGCTTTCTTT | CASTSGQLNTEAFF
NA | NA | TRBJ2-5 | TRBV5-1 | TGCGCCAGCAGCTTGGGGGCTCAAGAGACCCAGTACTTC | CASSLGAQETQYF
TRBD2 | NA | TRBJ2-3 | TRBV4-1 | TGCGCCAGCAGCCAGCTAGCGGGAGGGGTAGATACGCAGTATTTT | CASSQLAGGVDTQYF
TRBD1 | NA | TRBJ2-1 | TRBV28 | TGTGCCAGCACCCGACCGGGACAGGGTAGCCACAATGAGCAGTTCTTC | CASTRPGQGSHNEQFF
NA | NA | TRBJ1-1 | TRBV18 | TGTGCCAGCTCACCGGCGGTTTCCCTAAACACTGAAGCTTTCTTT | CASSPAVSLNTEAFF
NA | once | TRBJ2-5 | TRBV6-6 | TGTGCCAGCAGCCTCGTTACTTCGGAGACCCAGTACTTC | CASSLVTSETQYF
TRBD2 | NA | TRBJ2-2 | TRBV28 | TGTGCCAGCAGCCGGACTAGCGGGAGTCTCTCCGGGGAGCTGTTTTTT | CASSRTSGSLSGELFF
TRBD1 | once | TRBJ2-7 | TRBV9 | TGTGCCAGCAGCACGACAGGGCTAACCTACGAGCAGTACTTC | CASSTTGLTYEQYF
NA | NA | TRBJ1-2 | TRBV5-5 | TGTGCCAGCAGCATCCTACAGTCCGCAGCCAACTATGGCTACACCTTC | CASSILQSAANYGYTF
TRBD2 | NA | TRBJ2-5 | TRBV6-5 | TGTGCCAGCAGTTACTCCCCAGCGGGAGCAGAGACCCAGTACTTC | CASSYSPAGAETQYF
TRBD1 | NA | TRBJ2-7 | TRBV4-1 | TGCGCCAGCAGCCCCTCCTCCGGGACAGGGTTTTACGAGCAGTACTTC | CASSPSSGTGFYEQYF
TRBD2 | NA | TRBJ2-7 | TRBV18 | TGTGCCAGCTCACGGGGCGATAAAGACTCCAGCGGGGCCACCTACGAGCAGTACTTC | CASSRGDKDSSGATYEQYF
NA | NA | TRBJ2-3 | TRBV7-9 | TGTGCCAGCAGTCTGACTGTGACTAGCACAGATACGCAGTATTTT | CASSLTVTSTDTQYF
NA | once | TRBJ1-3 | TRBV11-2 | TGTGCCAGCAGCTTAAGTCACAGTCTTGGTGGAAACACCATATATTTT | CASSLSHSLGGNTIYF
TRBD1 | NA | TRBJ1-2 | TRBV9 | TGTGCCAGCAGTGGGGGACAGGGGGCTTGGGATGGCTACACCTTC | CASSGGQGAWDGYTF
TRBD2 | NA | TRBJ2-1 | TRBV7-2 | TGTGCCAGCAGCACCCGGACTAGCGGGCCGCAGTTCTTC | CASSTRTSGPQFF
NA | NA | TRBJ2-4 | TRBV7-2 | TGTGCCAGCAGCTTAGGAGGTATTCAGTACTTC | CASSLGGIQYF
TRBD2 | NA | TRBJ2-7 | TRBV27 | TGTGCCAGCAGTTTCGCGGGAGAACGCTACGAGCAGTACTTC | CASSFAGERYEQYF